The 27 T cell receptor beta chains below all came from one sample that was sequenced in a study of T cell responses to AZD1222 COVID-19 vaccine. The protocol was immunoSEQ multiplex PCR, while the TCRdb copy is restricted to in-frame clones and leaves out a portion. This sample carries more than 95,000 clones, roughly 89% of them seen once, and the ten largest clones take 11%. Specimen: peripheral blood, collected on day 0 of MenACWY control vaccination. Source of these receptors: an adult in good health.

A few counts support this clone. The DNA for the CDR3 is TGTGCCAGCAGTTACTCCCTTGCGACTCAGGTATACGAGCAGTACTTC. This translates into CASSYSLATQVYEQYF. The chain links TRBV6-5 to TRBJ2-7; D call uncertain. V lost 0 bases to trimming and J lost 4 bases, with 16 bases between them. The CDR3 runs to 16 residues. Per the germline V gene, CDR1 is MNHEY and CDR2 is SVGAGI.

The chain couples TRBV10-3 to TRBJ2-2, with D tentatively TRBD1 (5 bases). The CDR3 extends over 15 amino acids. Germline V lookup: CDR1 ENHRY, CDR2 SYGVKD. Trimming removed 3 bases at V and 5 bases at J, with 13 bases between. The CDR3: CAISEQDEGTGELFF. For the CDR3, the DNA is TGTGCCATCAGTGAACAGGATGAAGGGACCGGGGAGCTGTTTTTT.

This clone has a single count. J is TRBJ1-1 and V is TRBV15, with 7 nucleotides matching TRBD1. CDR1 and CDR2 from the germline V gene are LNHNV and YYDKDF (reference sequence). Trimming at V came to 3 bases and at J to 4 bases, leaving 2 bases not matched to a gene. This CDR3 has 13 amino acids. CDR3 loop: CATSSTGATEAFF. In nucleotides, the CDR3 is TGTGCCACCAGCAGCACAGGGGCCACTGAAGCTTTCTTT.

The chain employs TRBV27 and TRBJ1-1; D remains ambiguous. The germline V and J ends were trimmed by 5 bases and 11 bases, with 27 bases remaining between them. The CDR3 runs 16 residues. CDR1 is MNHEY, CDR2 SMNVEV, per germline (reference sequence). CDR3 amino acids: CASSSLGGPASEMAFF. CDR3 DNA: TGTGCCAGCAGTAGTCTGGGAGGACCGGCTTCAGAAATGGCTTTCTTT.

The chain recombines TRBV10-3 with TRBJ2-1; either TRBD1 or TRBD2 may supply D (5 bases each). CDR1 is ENHRY and CDR2 is SYGVKD in the germline V gene. Deletions cut 8 bases from V and 7 bases from J, with 18 bases between. This CDR3 is built from 14 residues. The CDR3 region has the DNA TGTGCCATCGGGGACGTGGTCTCCGGGAATGAGCAGTTCTTC. This translates into CAIGDVVSGNEQFF.

The chain has TRBV5-4 and TRBJ1-1; D unclear. The CDR3 covers 13 residues. V lost 0 bases to trimming and J lost 6 bases, with 9 bases between them. Germline V CDR1 and CDR2: SGHNT, YYREEE (reference sequence). The CDR3 region has the DNA TGTGCCAGCAGCTTGGTGGCAGCCTCTGAAGCTTTCTTT. Protein: CASSLVAASEAFF. Together with reference TRBV5-4 and TRBJ1-1, the CDR3 gives the full variable domain: ETGVTQSPTHLIKTRGQQVTLRCSSQSGHNTVSWYQQALGQGPQFIFQYYREEENGRGNFPPRFSGLQFPNYSSELNVNALELDDSALYLCASSLVAASEAFFGQGTRLTVV.

The V gene is TRBV10-3, the J gene TRBJ1-6; 7 nucleotides line up with TRBD1. The V gene's germline CDR1 is ENHRY and CDR2 SYGVKD. This CDR3 is built from 16 residues. With V trimmed by 11 bases and J by 3 bases, 13 bases remained unmatched. The DNA of the CDR3 is TGTGCCTCTCGAGGGACAGACCAATTCTATAATTCACCCCTCCACTTT. It translates to CASRGTDQFYNSPLHF.

V gene TRBV2 combines with J gene TRBJ2-2, with no clear D. This CDR3 region has 14 residues. Per germline, CDR1 SNHLY and CDR2 FYNNEI. V was trimmed by 1 base and J by 1 base, leaving 4 bases between them. The CDR3 here is CASSEGRNTGELFF. CDR3 nucleotides: TGTGCCAGCAGTGAAGGTCGGAACACCGGGGAGCTGTTTTTT.

The chain links TRBV5-1 to TRBJ1-4, with 8 nucleotides matching TRBD1. CDR3 length: 14 residues. Germline loops: CDR1 SGHRS, CDR2 YFSETQ. The J segment lost 5 bases and the V segment lost 4 bases, leaving 4 bases of the junction unmatched. This CDR3 reads CASSVTGENEKLFF. Written as DNA, the CDR3 is TGCGCCAGCAGCGTGACAGGGGAGAATGAAAAACTGTTTTTT.

The rearrangement uses TRBV29-1 and TRBJ2-7; 9 nucleotides match TRBD2. The CDR3 spans 14 residues. V trimming: 5 bases; J trimming: 4 bases; junction bases outside the gene matches: 9. CDR1 and CDR2 from the germline V gene are SQVTM and ANQGSEA. DNA for the CDR3: TGCAGCGTTCTTACAGCGGGAGGTGGTTACGAGCAGTACTTC. Its protein product is CSVLTAGGGYEQYF.

The V gene is TRBV6-4, the J gene TRBJ1-3, with 7 bases that match TRBD1. The CDR3 sequence is 14 residues long. V was clipped by 4 bases and J by 2 bases; unmatched bases: 2. Germline assignment: CDR1 MRHNA and CDR2 SNTAGT. Written as DNA, the CDR3 is TGTGCCAGCAGTGGAAGGGGGCCTGGAAACACCATATATTTT. Protein: CASSGRGPGNTIYF.

This clone was seen more than once but under ten times. The J gene is TRBJ1-1, the V gene TRBV7-9; tentative D call: TRBD1 (5 bases). V was shortened by 4 bases and J by 3 bases, with 15 bases between the two germline ends. The CDR3 spans 15 residues. The germline V gene has CDR1 SEHNR and CDR2 FQNEAQ (reference sequence). Here the CDR3 DNA reads TGTGCCAGCAGCTCGCTGATGAGGGGCCACACTGAAGCTTTCTTT. Translating gives CASSSLMRGHTEAFF.

This chain joins TRBV3-1 (or the pseudogene TRBV3-2) and TRBJ2-2; no clear D. Looked up from germline, CDR1 is LGHDT and CDR2 is YNNKEL (reference sequence). The CDR3 runs 13 residues. Trimming cost V 6 bases and J 5 bases, with 10 bases left between them. This CDR3 reads CASSLLGTGELFF. CDR3 nucleotide sequence: TGTGCCAGCAGTCTCCTCGGGACCGGGGAGCTGTTTTTT.

Written as DNA, the CDR3 is TGTGCCAGCAGTTACTCTACCAGCTATGGCTACACCTTC. Translating it yields CASSYSTSYGYTF. The gene calls are TRBV6-5 and TRBJ1-2; D uncertain. V lost 0 bases to trimming and J lost 4 bases, with 6 bases between them. Germline V gene lookup returns CDR1 MNHEY and CDR2 SVGAGI. CDR3 length: 13 amino acids.

V and J are TRBV7-3 and TRBJ2-2; D is unclear. The CDR3 runs 12 residues. V was trimmed by 6 bases and J by 7 bases, leaving 9 bases between them. CDR1 and CDR2 from the germline V gene are SGHTA and FQGTGA. In DNA form, the CDR3 reads TGTGCCAGCAGTCAACTTGACGGGGAGCTGTTTTTT. It yields the protein CASSQLDGELFF. The full variable domain, its missing parts supplied by reference TRBV7-3 and TRBJ2-2, is GAGVSQTPSNKVTEKGKYVELRCDPISGHTALYWYRQSLGQGPEFLIYFQGTGAADDSGLPNDRFFAVRPEGSVSTLKIQRTERGDSAVYLCASSQLDGELFFGEGSRLTVL.

The chain uses TRBV3-1 (or the pseudogene TRBV3-2) and TRBJ2-7; TRBD1 matches at 8 bases. The CDR3 is 13 amino acids. Unmatched junction bases numbered 3, after V lost 3 bases and J lost 5 bases. Germline values: CDR1 LGHDT, CDR2 YNNKEL (reference sequence). The CDR3 reads CASSHTGGNEQYF. As DNA, the CDR3 is TGTGCCAGCAGCCATACAGGGGGAAACGAGCAGTACTTC.

The genes are TRBV7-9 and TRBJ1-1; 9 nucleotides align to TRBD1. This CDR3 region has 15 residues. CDR1 and CDR2 from the germline V gene are SEHNR and FQNEAQ (reference sequence). V dropped 5 bases and J dropped 1; count of bases not matched to a gene: 5. CDR3 in amino acids: CASSPQGQGNTEAFF. The DNA for the CDR3 is TGTGCCAGCAGCCCTCAGGGACAGGGGAACACTGAAGCTTTCTTT.

This chain connects TRBV3-1 (or the pseudogene TRBV3-2) to TRBJ1-5; D gene ambiguous. Trimming took off 5 bases at V and 9 bases at J, with 14 bases between the two ends. The CDR3 consists of 13 residues. Germline V gene lookup returns CDR1 LGHDT and CDR2 YNNKEL (reference sequence). CDR3 sequence: CASSRHNLGPQHF. In DNA, the CDR3 is TGTGCCAGCAGCAGACACAATTTGGGGCCCCAGCATTTT.

The J gene is TRBJ2-5, the V gene TRBV20-1, with TRBD2 matching over 10 bases. V trimming: 3 bases; J trimming: 5 bases; junction bases outside the gene matches: 12. The CDR3 length is 16 residues. Looked up from germline, CDR1 is DFQATT and CDR2 is SNEGSKA (reference sequence). CDR3 amino acids: CSASRGLAGDSETQYF. The DNA of the CDR3 is TGCAGTGCTAGTCGCGGCCTAGCGGGAGATTCGGAGACCCAGTACTTC.

This chain connects TRBV11-2 to TRBJ2-1; TRBD2 matches 9 bases. The ends lost 4 bases at V and 2 bases at J; junction bases unmatched: 6. CDR1 SGHAT and CDR2 FQNNGV come from the germline V gene. The CDR3 sequence is 16 residues long. The CDR3 DNA follows: TGTGCCAGCAGCTCCCGTAGCGGGAGCCCCTACAATGAGCAGTTCTTC. Translated, it gives CASSSRSGSPYNEQFF.

The V call is TRBV6-5, the J call TRBJ1-1, with TRBD1 as a possible D gene (5 bases). The V end was cut by 3 bases, the J end by 1 base, with 9 bases between. Germline CDR1 and CDR2: MNHEY and SVGAGI. The CDR3 extends over 14 amino acids. CDR3 nucleotides: TGTGCCAGCAGTTATGGGGGGTCGAACACTGAAGCTTTCTTT. Its translation is CASSYGGSNTEAFF.

The chain links TRBV4-3 to TRBJ1-2, with D maybe TRBD1 (5 bases). The germline V gene encodes CDR1 LGHNA and CDR2 YSLEER. The CDR3 is made up of 13 amino acids. V was trimmed by 1 base and J by 7 bases, leaving 10 bases between them. The CDR3 loop reads CASSQGGVGGYTF. In DNA, the CDR3 is TGCGCCAGCAGCCAAGGAGGGGTCGGTGGCTACACCTTC.

Remarks on this clone: Additional DNA sequences in this sample encode the identical CDR3. The rearrangement links TRBV30 to TRBJ1-1; tentatively, D is TRBD1 (5 bases). The length of the CDR3 is 13 residues. CDR1 GTSNPN and CDR2 SVGIG come from the germline V gene (reference sequence). With 1 base removed from V and 1 base from J, the gap between germline ends came to 7 bases. The CDR3, as DNA: TGTGCCTGGAGTGGGGGCCAGAACACTGAAGCTTTCTTT. Translated: CAWSGGQNTEAFF.

This clone has only one observation. The DNA of the CDR3 is TGTGCCAGCAGCTTGGGGGGGACAGCCGGAAACACCATATATTTT. Amino acids: CASSLGGTAGNTIYF. This chain links TRBV5-5 with TRBJ1-3, with TRBD1 matching 7 bases. The germline V gene has CDR1 SGHKS and CDR2 YYEKEE (reference sequence). This CDR3 has 15 residues. V lost 0 bases, J lost 4 bases, and 4 bases stayed unmatched.

The V gene is TRBV9, the J gene TRBJ2-7; 9 nucleotides line up with TRBD1. Germline V CDR1 and CDR2: SGDLS, YYNGEE. This CDR3 has 15 amino acids. J lost 0 bases, V lost 3 bases, and 4 bases had no gene match. The DNA of the CDR3 is TGTGCCAGCAGCGAGGGACAGGGTCTCTCCTACGAGCAGTACTTC. Translated, it gives CASSEGQGLSYEQYF.

About this clone: This sample also contains other DNA sequences that code for the same CDR3. The J gene is TRBJ2-7, the V gene TRBV9; no definite D call. CDR1 is SGDLS, CDR2 YYNGEE, per germline. The CDR3 contains 14 residues. V lost 0 bases and J 0 bases, leaving 7 bases between the germline ends. CDR3 loop: CASSVVPSSYEQYF. As DNA, the CDR3 is TGTGCCAGCAGCGTAGTTCCCTCCTCCTACGAGCAGTACTTC.

This clone was counted a single time. The chain couples TRBV11-3 to TRBJ2-1; no definite D call. Trimming took off 2 bases at V and 0 bases at J, with 8 bases between the two ends. There are 15 residues in the CDR3. Germline lookup yields CDR1 SGHNT and CDR2 YENEEA. CDR3 coding DNA: TGTGCCAGCAGCTTATGGCAGAGCTCCTACAATGAGCAGTTCTTC. This encodes CASSLWQSSYNEQFF.